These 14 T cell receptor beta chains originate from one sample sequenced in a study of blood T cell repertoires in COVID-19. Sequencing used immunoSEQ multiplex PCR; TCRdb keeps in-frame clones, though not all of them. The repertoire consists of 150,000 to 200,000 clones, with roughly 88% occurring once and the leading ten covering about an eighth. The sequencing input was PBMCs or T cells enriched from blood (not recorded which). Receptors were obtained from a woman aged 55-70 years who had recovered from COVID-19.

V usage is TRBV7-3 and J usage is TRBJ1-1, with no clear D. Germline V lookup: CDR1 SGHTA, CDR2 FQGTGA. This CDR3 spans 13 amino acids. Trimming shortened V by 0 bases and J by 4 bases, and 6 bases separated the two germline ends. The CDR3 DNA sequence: TGTGCCAGCAGCTTAACAGGGAGCACTGAAGCTTTCTTT. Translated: CASSLTGSTEAFF. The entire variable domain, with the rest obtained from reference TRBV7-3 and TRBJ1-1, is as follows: GAGVSQTPSNKVTEKGKYVELRCDPISGHTALYWYRQSLGQGPEFLIYFQGTGAADDSGLPNDRFFAVRPEGSVSTLKIQRTERGDSAVYLCASSLTGSTEAFFGQGTRLTVV.

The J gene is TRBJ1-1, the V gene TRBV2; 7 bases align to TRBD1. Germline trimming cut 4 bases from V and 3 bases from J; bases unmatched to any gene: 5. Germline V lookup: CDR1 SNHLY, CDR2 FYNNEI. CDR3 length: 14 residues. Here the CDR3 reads CASSAMTGYTEAFF. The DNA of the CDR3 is TGTGCCAGCAGTGCAATGACAGGGTACACTGAAGCTTTCTTT.

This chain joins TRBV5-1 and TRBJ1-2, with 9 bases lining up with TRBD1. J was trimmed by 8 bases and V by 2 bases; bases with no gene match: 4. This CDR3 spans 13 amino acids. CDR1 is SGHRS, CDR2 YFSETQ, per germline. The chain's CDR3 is CASSLQGAGGYTF. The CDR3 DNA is TGCGCCAGCAGCTTACAGGGGGCAGGCGGCTACACCTTC.

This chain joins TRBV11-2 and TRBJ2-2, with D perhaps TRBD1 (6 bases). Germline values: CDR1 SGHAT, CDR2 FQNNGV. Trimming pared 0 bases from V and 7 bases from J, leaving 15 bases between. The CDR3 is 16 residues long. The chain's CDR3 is CASSLDLPGVSGELFF. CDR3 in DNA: TGTGCCAGCAGCTTAGATTTGCCAGGGGTTAGCGGGGAGCTGTTTTTT.

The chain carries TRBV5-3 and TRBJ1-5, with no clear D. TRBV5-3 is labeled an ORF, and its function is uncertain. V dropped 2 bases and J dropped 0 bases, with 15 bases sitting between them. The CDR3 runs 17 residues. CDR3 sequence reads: CARSFPQTDDSNQPQHF. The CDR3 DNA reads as TGTGCCAGAAGCTTCCCACAGACCGACGATAGCAATCAGCCCCAGCATTTT.

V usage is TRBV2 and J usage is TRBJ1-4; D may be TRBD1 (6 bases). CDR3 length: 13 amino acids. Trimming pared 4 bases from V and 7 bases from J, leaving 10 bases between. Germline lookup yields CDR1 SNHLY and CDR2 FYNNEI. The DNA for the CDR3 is TGTGCCAGCAGTGGGGGGCAGTTTGAAAAACTGTTTTTT. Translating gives CASSGGQFEKLFF.

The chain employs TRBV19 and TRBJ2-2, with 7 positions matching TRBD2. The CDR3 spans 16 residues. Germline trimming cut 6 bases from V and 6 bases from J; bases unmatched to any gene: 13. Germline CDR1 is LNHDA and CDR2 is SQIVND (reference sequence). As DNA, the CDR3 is TGTGCCAGTAGCCGCCGAGGCGGGAGTTTACCCGGGGAGCTGTTTTTT. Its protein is CASSRRGGSLPGELFF.

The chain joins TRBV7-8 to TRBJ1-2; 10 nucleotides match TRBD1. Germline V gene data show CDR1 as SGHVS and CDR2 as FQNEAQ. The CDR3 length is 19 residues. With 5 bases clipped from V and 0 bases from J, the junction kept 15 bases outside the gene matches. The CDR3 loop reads CASSATTGGLPLANYGYTF. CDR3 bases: TGTGCCAGCAGCGCCACGACAGGGGGCCTCCCATTAGCTAACTATGGCTACACCTTC.

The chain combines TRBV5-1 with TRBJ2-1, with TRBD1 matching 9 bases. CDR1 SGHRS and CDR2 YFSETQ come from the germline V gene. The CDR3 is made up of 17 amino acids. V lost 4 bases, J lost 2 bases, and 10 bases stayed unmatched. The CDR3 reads CASSIKQGAGPYNEQFF. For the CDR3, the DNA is TGCGCCAGCAGCATAAAACAGGGGGCAGGCCCCTACAATGAGCAGTTCTTC.

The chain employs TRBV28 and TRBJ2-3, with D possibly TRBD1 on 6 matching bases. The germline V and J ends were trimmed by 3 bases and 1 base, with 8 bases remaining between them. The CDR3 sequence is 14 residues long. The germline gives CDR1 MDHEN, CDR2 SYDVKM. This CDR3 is CASSFQGRTDTQYF. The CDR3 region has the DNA TGTGCCAGCAGTTTTCAGGGGCGCACAGATACGCAGTATTTT.

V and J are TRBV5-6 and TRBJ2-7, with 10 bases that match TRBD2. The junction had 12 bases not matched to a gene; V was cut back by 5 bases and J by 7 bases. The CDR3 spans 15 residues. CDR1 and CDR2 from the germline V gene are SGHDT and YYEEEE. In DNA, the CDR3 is TGTGCCAGCAGGATGAGAAGCGGGGGGGCCGTTGAGCAGTACTTC. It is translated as CASRMRSGGAVEQYF.

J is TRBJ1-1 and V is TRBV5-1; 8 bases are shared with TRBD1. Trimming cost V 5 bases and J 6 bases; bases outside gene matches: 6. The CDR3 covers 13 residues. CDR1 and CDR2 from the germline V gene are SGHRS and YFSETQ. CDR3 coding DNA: TGCGCCAGCAGAAAGGACAGGGCTGCTGAAGCTTTCTTT. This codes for CASRKDRAAEAFF. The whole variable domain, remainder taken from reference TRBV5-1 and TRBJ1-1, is KAGVTQTPRYLIKTRGQQVTLSCSPISGHRSVSWYQQTPGQGLQFLFEYFSETQRNKGNFPGRFSGRQFSNSRSEMNVSTLELGDSALYLCASRKDRAAEAFFGQGTRLTVV.

As DNA, the CDR3 is TGTGCCAGCAGTGTTTTGCGGGGAAAGGGGACCGGGGCCAACGTCCTGACTTTC. It codes for CASSVLRGKGTGANVLTF. The rearrangement joins TRBV2 to TRBJ2-6, with D maybe TRBD2 (6 bases). The CDR3 sequence is 18 residues long. The germline gives CDR1 SNHLY, CDR2 FYNNEI. V gave up 4 bases and J gave up 4 bases, with 20 bases separating them.

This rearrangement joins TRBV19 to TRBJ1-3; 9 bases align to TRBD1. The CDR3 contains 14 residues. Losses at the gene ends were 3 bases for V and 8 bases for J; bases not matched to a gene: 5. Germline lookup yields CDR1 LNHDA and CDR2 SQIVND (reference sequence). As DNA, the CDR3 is TGTGCCAGTAGTATGGCGGACAGGGGTCACACCATATATTTT. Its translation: CASSMADRGHTIYF.